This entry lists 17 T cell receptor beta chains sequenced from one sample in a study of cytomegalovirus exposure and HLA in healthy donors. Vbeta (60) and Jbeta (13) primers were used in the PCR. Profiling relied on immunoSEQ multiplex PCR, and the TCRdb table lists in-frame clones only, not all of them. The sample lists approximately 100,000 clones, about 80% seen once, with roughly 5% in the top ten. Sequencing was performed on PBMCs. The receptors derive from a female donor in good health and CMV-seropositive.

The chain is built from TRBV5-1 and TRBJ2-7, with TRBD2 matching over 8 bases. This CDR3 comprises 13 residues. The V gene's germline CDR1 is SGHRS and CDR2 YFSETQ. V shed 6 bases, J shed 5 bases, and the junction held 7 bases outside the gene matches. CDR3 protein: CASKERENNEQYF. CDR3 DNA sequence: TGCGCCAGCAAGGAGCGGGAGAATAACGAGCAGTACTTC.

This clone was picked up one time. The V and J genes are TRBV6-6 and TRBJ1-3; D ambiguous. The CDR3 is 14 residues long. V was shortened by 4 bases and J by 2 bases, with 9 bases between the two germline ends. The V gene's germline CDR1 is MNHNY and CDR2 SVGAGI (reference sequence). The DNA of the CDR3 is TGTGCCAGCAGTTCGGAGCTACCTGGAAACACCATATATTTT. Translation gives CASSSELPGNTIYF.

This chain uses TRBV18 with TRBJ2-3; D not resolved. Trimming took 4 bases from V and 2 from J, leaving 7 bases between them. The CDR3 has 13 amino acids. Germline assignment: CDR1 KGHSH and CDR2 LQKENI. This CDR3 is CASSLSPTDTQYF. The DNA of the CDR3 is TGTGCCAGCTCACTTTCTCCCACAGATACGCAGTATTTT.

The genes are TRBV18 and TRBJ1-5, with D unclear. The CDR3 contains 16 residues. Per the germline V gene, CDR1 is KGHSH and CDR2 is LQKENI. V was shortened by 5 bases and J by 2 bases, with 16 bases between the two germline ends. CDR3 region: CASSGGRALGNQPQHF. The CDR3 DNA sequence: TGTGCCAGCTCAGGCGGGAGGGCCCTCGGCAATCAGCCCCAGCATTTT.

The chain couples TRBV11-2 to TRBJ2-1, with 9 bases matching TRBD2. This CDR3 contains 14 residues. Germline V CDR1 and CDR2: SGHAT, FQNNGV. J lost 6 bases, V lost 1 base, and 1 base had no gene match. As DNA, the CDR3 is TGTGCCAGCAGCTTAGGGACTAGCGTCAATGAGCAGTTCTTC. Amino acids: CASSLGTSVNEQFF.

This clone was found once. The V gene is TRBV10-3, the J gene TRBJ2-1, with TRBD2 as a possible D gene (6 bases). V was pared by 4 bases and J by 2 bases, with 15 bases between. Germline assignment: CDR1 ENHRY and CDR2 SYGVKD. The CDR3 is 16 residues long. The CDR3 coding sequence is TGTGCCATCAGTGTGGGAGGTGGTGGGGCCTACAATGAGCAGTTCTTC. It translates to CAISVGGGGAYNEQFF.

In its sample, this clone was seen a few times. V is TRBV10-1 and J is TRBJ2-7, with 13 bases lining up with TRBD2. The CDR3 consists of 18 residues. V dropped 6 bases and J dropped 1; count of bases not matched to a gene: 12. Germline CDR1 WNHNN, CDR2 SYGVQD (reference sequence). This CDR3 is CASSPGLAGSFPSYEQYF. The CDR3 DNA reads TGCGCCAGCAGCCCGGGACTAGCGGGATCCTTTCCGTCCTACGAGCAGTACTTC.

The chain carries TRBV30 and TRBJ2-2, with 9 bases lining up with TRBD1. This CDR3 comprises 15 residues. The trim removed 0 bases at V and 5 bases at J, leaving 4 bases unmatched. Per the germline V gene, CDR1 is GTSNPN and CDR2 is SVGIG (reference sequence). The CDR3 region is CAWSVQGAGTGELFF. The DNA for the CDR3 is TGTGCCTGGAGTGTACAGGGGGCGGGGACCGGGGAGCTGTTTTTT.

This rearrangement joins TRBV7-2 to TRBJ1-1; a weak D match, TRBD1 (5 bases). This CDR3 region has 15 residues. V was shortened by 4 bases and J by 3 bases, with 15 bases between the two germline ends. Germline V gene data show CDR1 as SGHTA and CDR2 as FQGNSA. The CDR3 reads CASSSTPRADTEAFF. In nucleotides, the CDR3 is TGTGCCAGCAGCTCTACACCCAGGGCCGACACTGAAGCTTTCTTT.

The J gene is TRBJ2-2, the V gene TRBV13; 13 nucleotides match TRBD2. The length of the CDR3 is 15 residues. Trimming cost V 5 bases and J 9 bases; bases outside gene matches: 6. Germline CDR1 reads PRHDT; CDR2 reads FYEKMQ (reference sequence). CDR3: CASSAPGTSGRELFF. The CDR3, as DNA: TGTGCCAGCAGCGCACCCGGGACTAGCGGGAGGGAGCTGTTTTTT.

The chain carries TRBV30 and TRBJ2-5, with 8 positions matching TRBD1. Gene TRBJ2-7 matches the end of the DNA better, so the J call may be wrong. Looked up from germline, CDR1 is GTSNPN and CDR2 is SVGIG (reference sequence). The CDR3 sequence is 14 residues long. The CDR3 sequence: CASGSGQVSYEQYF. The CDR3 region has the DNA TGTGCCTCTGGGTCGGGACAGGTATCCTACGAGCAGTACTTC.

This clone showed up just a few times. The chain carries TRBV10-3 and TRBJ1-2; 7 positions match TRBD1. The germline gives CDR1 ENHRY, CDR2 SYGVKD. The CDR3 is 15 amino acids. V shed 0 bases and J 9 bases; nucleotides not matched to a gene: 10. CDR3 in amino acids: CAISESWVQGVSYTF. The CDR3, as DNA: TGTGCCATCAGTGAGTCATGGGTCCAGGGGGTGAGCTACACCTTC.

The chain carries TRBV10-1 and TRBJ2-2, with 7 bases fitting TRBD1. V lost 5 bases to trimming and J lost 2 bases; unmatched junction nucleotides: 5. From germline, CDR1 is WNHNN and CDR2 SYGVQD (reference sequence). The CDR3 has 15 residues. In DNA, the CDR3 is TGCGCCAGCAGTTCCGGGACAGCTAACACCGGGGAGCTGTTTTTT. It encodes CASSSGTANTGELFF.

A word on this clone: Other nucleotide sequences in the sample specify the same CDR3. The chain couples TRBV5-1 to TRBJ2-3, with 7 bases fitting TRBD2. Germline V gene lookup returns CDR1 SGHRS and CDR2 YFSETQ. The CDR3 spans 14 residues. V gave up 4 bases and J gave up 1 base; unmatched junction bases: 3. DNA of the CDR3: TGCGCCAGCAGCCTAACTAGCGGCACAGATACGCAGTATTTT. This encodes CASSLTSGTDTQYF.

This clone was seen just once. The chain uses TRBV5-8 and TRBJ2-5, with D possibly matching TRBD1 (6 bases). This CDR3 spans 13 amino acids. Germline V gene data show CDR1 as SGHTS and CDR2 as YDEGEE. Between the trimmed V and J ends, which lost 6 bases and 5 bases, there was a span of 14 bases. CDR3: CASTGQFRETQYF. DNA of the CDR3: TGTGCCAGCACCGGACAGTTTCGGGAGACCCAGTACTTC.

The CDR3 loop is CASSRKTSGFSTDTQYF. CDR3 DNA sequence: TGTGCCAGTAGTAGAAAGACTAGCGGGTTCAGCACAGATACGCAGTATTTT. The J gene is TRBJ2-3, the V gene TRBV19, with TRBD2 matching 10 bases. The CDR3 extends over 17 amino acids. Germline assignment: CDR1 LNHDA and CDR2 SQIVND (reference sequence). Trimming cost V 4 bases and J 0 bases; bases outside gene matches: 7.

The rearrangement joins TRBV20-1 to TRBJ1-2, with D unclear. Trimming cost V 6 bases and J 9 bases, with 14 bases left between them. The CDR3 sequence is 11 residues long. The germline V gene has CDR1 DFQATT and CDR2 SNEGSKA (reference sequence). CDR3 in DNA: TGCAGTGCAAGGCGGGGATCCAGCTACACCTTC. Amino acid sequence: CSARRGSSYTF.